The sample holds one count of the clone carrying this TCR beta chain. Its cognate antigen is unknown. The data were taken from a study of cytomegalovirus exposure and HLA in healthy donors. Trimming took 6 bases from V and 7 from J; bases not matched to a gene: 11. There are 15 residues in the CDR3. From germline, CDR1 is SNHLY and CDR2 FYNNEI. Study-level results: Cytomegalovirus-associated TCR beta chains were listed, numbering approximately 150. The dataset shows that most TCR sequences were rare, while some public TCRs occurred in many donors.

Everyone who donated was a healthy bone marrow donor. 13 Jbeta primers and 60 Vbeta primers were used for the PCR. The repertoire was sequenced with immunoSEQ multiplex PCR; TCRdb's copy has only in-frame clones and lacks some. Of over 150,000 clones in the sample, 80% to 90% are singletons; the top ten hold approximately 2%. V usage is TRBV2 and J usage is TRBJ2-1; 8 nucleotides agree with TRBD2. Material: PBMCs. This sequence originates from a woman aged 18-29 years in good health and CMV-seronegative. CDR3 DNA: TGTGCCAGCAGATCAGAGGCGGGGGGCCTGAATGAGCAGTTCTTC. Translated, it gives CASRSEAGGLNEQFF.